Sequencing of this T cell receptor beta chain was carried out in a study of human thymus T cells. Assay: immunoSEQ multiplex PCR; the TCRdb copy retains only in-frame clones and omits some. The repertoire consists of roughly 77,000 clones, with 85% to 95% occurring once and the leading ten covering 0.034%. The source of the thymus tissue was resections taken during corrective heart surgery. The origin of this receptor is a girl less than two years old with a congenital heart defect but otherwise immunologically healthy. Sample: thymus tissue.

CDR3 loop: CAWSVRLGYNSPLHF. In DNA form, the CDR3 reads TGTGCCTGGAGTGTACGACTGGGCTATAATTCACCCCTCCACTTT. This chain links TRBV30 with TRBJ1-6; D is unresolved. CDR3 length: 15 amino acids. Germline CDR1 GTSNPN, CDR2 SVGIG (reference sequence). The V end lost 0 bases, the J end lost 3 bases, and 9 bases lay between the germline ends.